This T cell receptor (beta chain) was recorded in a study of shared clonotypes between healthy human individuals. The assay was immunoSEQ multiplex PCR, and TCRdb's table has in-frame clones only and misses some. This sample yields roughly 2.5 million clones, of which over 85% are seen a single time; roughly 0.14% belongs to the top ten. The V end was cut by 3 bases, the J end by 0 bases, with 15 bases between. The CDR3 loop spans 16 amino acids. CDR1 is LGHNA, CDR2 YNFKEQ, per germline. The chain employs TRBV4-2 and TRBJ2-7; D tentatively reads TRBD1 or TRBD2 (6 bases each). The clonotype originates from a man between 18 and 35 years old in good health. Material: naive CD4+ T cells sorted from blood. Stated subset: CD45RA+ positively selected. The CDR3 loop reads CASSQGGDRSSYEQYF. The CDR3 DNA reads as TGTGCCAGCAGCCAGGGAGGAGACAGGAGCTCCTACGAGCAGTACTTC.